Below are 6 T cell receptor beta chains sequenced from a single sample in a study of early T cells in non-severe SARS-CoV-2 infection. One entry per CDR3 protein, called by TCRdb with MiXCR from the 5' RACE reads. Among about 80,000 distinct CDR3 sequences listed, less than 5.5% were seen once. The sequencing used whole blood, collected at baseline. Receptor source: an adult who was a healthcare worker with PCR-confirmed SARS-CoV-2 infection or an uninfected control (not recorded which).

This clonotype was detected ten times or more. The chain has TRBV12-5 and TRBJ2-7; TRBD2 is a possible D gene (6 bases). Trimming left V 5 bases short and J 6 bases short, with 11 bases between. Germline CDR1 reads LGHNT; CDR2 reads FRNRAP. The CDR3 spans 12 residues. This chain's CDR3 is CASGNTSIEQYF. The DNA for the CDR3 is TGTGCTAGTGGTAACACTAGCATCGAGCAGTACTTC.

This clonotype came up many times. V gene TRBV12-3 or TRBV12-4 combines with J gene TRBJ2-2; 8 nucleotides align to TRBD2. The ends lost 7 bases at V and 0 bases at J; junction bases unmatched: 4. This CDR3 comprises 15 residues. The CDR3 protein is CASTPLAANTGELFF. DNA of the CDR3: TGTGCCAGCACCCCACTAGCGGCGAACACCGGGGAGCTGTTTTTT.

This clonotype was seen many times. This chain joins TRBV12-3 or TRBV12-4 and TRBJ1-2; 8 bases are a match to TRBD1. Germline trimming cut 3 bases from V and 10 bases from J; bases unmatched to any gene: 10. The CDR3 covers 14 residues. CDR3 sequence (DNA): TGTGCCAGCAGTTTGGGTCGGGACAGGCCTGACTACACCTTC. It specifies CASSLGRDRPDYTF.

This clonotype was recorded a few times. V is TRBV20-1 and J is TRBJ2-7; D is undetermined. V lost 3 bases and J 3 bases, leaving 24 bases between the germline ends. The CDR3 spans 17 residues. Germline values: CDR1 DFQATT, CDR2 SNEGSKA (reference sequence). The CDR3: CSASDIKGRWSFYEQYF. In DNA, the CDR3 is TGCAGTGCTAGCGATATTAAGGGCAGGTGGAGTTTCTACGAGCAGTACTTC.

This clonotype was counted a few times. This chain joins TRBV5-1 and TRBJ2-7, with 8 nucleotides matching TRBD2. The V gene end was trimmed by 4 bases and the J gene end by 0 bases; junction bases not matched to a gene: 6. The germline CDR1 and CDR2 sequences are SGHRS and YFSETQ. CDR3 length: 15 amino acids. CDR3 protein: CASSVSGDGSYEQYF. The CDR3 DNA is TGCGCCAGCAGCGTTAGCGGGGACGGCTCCTACGAGCAGTACTTC.

There are many counts of this clonotype. V and J are TRBV25-1 and TRBJ2-7; tentatively, D is TRBD2 (6 bases). CDR1 and CDR2 from the germline V gene are MGHDK and SYGVNS. This CDR3 is built from 11 residues. V was clipped by 4 bases and J by 5 bases, with 6 bases between them. CDR3 protein: CASSGGDEQYF. DNA of the CDR3: TGTGCCAGCAGTGGGGGGGACGAGCAGTACTTC.